The entry below gives a single T cell receptor beta chain sequence along with its context. TCRdb's table, derived via immunoSEQ multiplex PCR, lists solely in-frame clones and lacks some. The data contain 38,000 or so clones, 80% to 90% of them singletons. The source of the sample is a study of OX40 agonist ivuxolimab in advanced cancers. Autoimmune disease history or systemic immunosuppression barred patients. This TCR derives from an adult with an advanced solid tumor such as melanoma, head and neck, liver or kidney cancer. The material was CD4+ or CD8+ T cells sorted from blood, obtained in a trial of the OX40 agonist ivuxolimab.

This CDR3 is CASSWGNTEAFF. The DNA of the CDR3 is TGTGCCAGCAGTTGGGGAAACACTGAAGCTTTCTTT. The chain employs TRBV6-5 and TRBJ1-1, with D uncertain. The CDR3 totals 12 residues. Trimming shortened V by 4 bases and J by 2 bases, and 5 bases separated the two germline ends. Germline V gives CDR1 MNHEY, CDR2 SVGAGI.